This is a list of T cell receptor beta chains from one sample in a study of blood T cell repertoires in COVID-19. Only in-frame clones appear in the TCRdb table, and some are missing; sequencing was by immunoSEQ multiplex PCR. The data show around 60,000 clones, approximately 92% seen once. Sequenced: peripheral blood. These receptors originate from an older woman with COVID-19, enrolled during active disease. CDR3s include the opening cysteine and the closing phenylalanine or tryptophan. A D gene is named only where the DNA matches it firmly. Not all rows give a size; the values are once, few, many and, for expanded clones, a class.

J gene,clone size,D gene,V gene,CDR3 DNA,CDR3 protein
TRBJ1-3,once,.,TRBV5-1,TGCGCCAGCAGCTTTCAGGGTCGACCCACTGGAAACACCATATATTTT,CASSFQGRPTGNTIYF
TRBJ2-7,.,TRBD2,TRBV19,TGTGCCAGTAGTATACTAGCGGGAGCCTACGAGCAGTACTTC,CASSILAGAYEQYF
TRBJ2-7,.,.,TRBV27,TGTGCCAGCAGTTCCCGGGGGTGGGAGCAGTACTTC,CASSSRGWEQYF
TRBJ1-1,.,.,TRBV9,TGTGCCAGCAGCGAGGGAGGGAACACTGAAGCTTTCTTT,CASSEGGNTEAFF
TRBJ2-7,.,.,TRBV2,TGTGCCAGCAGTGTTACGGGAGTCGAATACGAGCAGTACTTC,CASSVTGVEYEQYF
TRBJ2-1,.,TRBD1,TRBV4-3,TGCGCCAGCAGCCCGACAGGGAGCCCCTACAATGAGCAGTTCTTC,CASSPTGSPYNEQFF
TRBJ2-5,.,.,TRBV4-3,TGCGCCAGCAGCCAAGATAGGCGGACGGGAGAAGAGACCCAGTACTTC,CASSQDRRTGEETQYF
TRBJ2-1,.,TRBD1,TRBV7-2,TGTGCCAGCAGCCCCGGGGACAGGGAGGTGCGGTTCTTC,CASSPGDREVRFF
TRBJ2-2,.,.,TRBV5-1,TGCGCCAGCAGCCCGACCGGGGTACGGTTCGGAAGCACCGGGGAGCTGTTTTTT,CASSPTGVRFGSTGELFF
TRBJ1-2,.,.,TRBV21-1,TGTGCCAGCAGCTCCCGACAGTACCCTAACTATGGCTACACCTTC,CASSSRQYPNYGYTF
TRBJ1-1,.,.,TRBV9,TGTGCCAGCAGCGTTGGTAATGAGGTACACACTGAAGCTTTCTTT,CASSVGNEVHTEAFF
TRBJ1-1,.,.,TRBV21-1,TGTGCCAGCTTCCTGGAGGTGGGGGGTTGGACTGAAGCTTTCTTT,CASFLEVGGWTEAFF
TRBJ1-2,.,TRBD1,TRBV7-9,TGTGCCAGCAGACCACAGGGGGCGCGGTATGGCTACACCTTC,CASRPQGARYGYTF
TRBJ1-3,.,TRBD1,TRBV19,TGTGCCAGTAGGAGACAGGGGAGCTCTGGAAACACCATATATTTT,CASRRQGSSGNTIYF
TRBJ2-7,.,.,TRBV6-5,TGTGCCAGCGGAGGCAGCCCATACGAGCAGTACTTC,CASGGSPYEQYF
TRBJ1-2,.,.,TRBV30,TGTGCCTGGAGTGTACTCAGGGGCTACACCTTC,CAWSVLRGYTF
TRBJ2-7,.,TRBD1,TRBV11-3,TGTGCCAGCAGCCACGGGACAGGGAAAGGCTCCTACGAGCAGTACTTC,CASSHGTGKGSYEQYF
TRBJ1-6,once,.,TRBV28,TGTGCCAGCAGTTCCCCAGGGACTTTTGCTAATTCACCCCTCCACTTT,CASSSPGTFANSPLHF
TRBJ2-1,.,TRBD2,TRBV4-3,TGCGCCAGCAGCCGAAGTCTCGTGACTAGCGGGAGGACCAACAATGAGCAGTTCTTC,CASSRSLVTSGRTNNEQFF
TRBJ1-5,.,.,TRBV4-2,TGTGCCAGCAGCCATGGTAGGGACACGGGGAGAGGCGATCAGCCCCAGCATTTT,CASSHGRDTGRGDQPQHF
TRBJ2-7,.,TRBD1,TRBV5-4,TGTGCCAGCAGCCCGACAGGGATCAGCAACGAGCAGTACTTC,CASSPTGISNEQYF
TRBJ1-6,.,.,TRBV28,TGTGCCAGCAGTTTATTGAGACACAATAATTCACCCCTCCACTTT,CASSLLRHNNSPLHF
TRBJ1-6,.,.,TRBV27,TGTGCCAGCAGTTTCCACAGAAAATCACCCCTCCACTTT,CASSFHRKSPLHF
TRBJ2-3,.,TRBD1,TRBV28,TGTGCCAGCAGTCCACGCGGGACAGGGAGGGCAGATACGCAGTATTTT,CASSPRGTGRADTQYF
TRBJ1-1,once,.,TRBV6-2/TRBV6-3,TGTGCCAGCAGTTACTCACCAGGGTGGACTGAAGCTTTCTTT,CASSYSPGWTEAFF
TRBJ2-7,few,.,TRBV4-1,TGCGCCAGCAGCCAAGGGGAGACGGACTACTACGAGCAGTACTTC,CASSQGETDYYEQYF
TRBJ2-7,.,.,TRBV6-2/TRBV6-3,TGTGCCAGCAGTTACCCGACAGATAACTACGAGCAGTACTTC,CASSYPTDNYEQYF
TRBJ1-5,.,TRBD1,TRBV6-6,TGTGCCAGCACCGTGACAGGGCTTAGCAATCAGCCCCAGCATTTT,CASTVTGLSNQPQHF
TRBJ2-1,.,TRBD2,TRBV5-4,TGTGCCAGCAGTACTAGCGGGAGTCCTAATGAGCAGTTCTTC,CASSTSGSPNEQFF
TRBJ1-2,.,.,TRBV4-3,TGCGCCAGCAGCCCGTCTGGTAGTGCTGGCTACACCTTC,CASSPSGSAGYTF
TRBJ2-5,.,TRBD1,TRBV13,TGTGCCAGCAGCTTAGGTTGGGGACAGCAAGAGACCCAGTACTTC,CASSLGWGQQETQYF
TRBJ2-7,.,TRBD1,TRBV7-2,TGTGCCAGCAGCTTGACAGGGGTCCTCTACGAGCAGTACTTC,CASSLTGVLYEQYF
TRBJ1-1,.,TRBD1,TRBV5-4,TGTGCCAGCAGCCCCGGGACAGGGGACCCTGAAGCTTTCTTT,CASSPGTGDPEAFF
TRBJ1-2,few,TRBD1,TRBV27,TGTGCCAGCAGTACCGGACAGGGGGTTTCTAACTATGGCTACACCTTC,CASSTGQGVSNYGYTF